Below are 10 T cell receptor beta chains sequenced from a single sample in a study of T cells expressing NK-cell markers. TCRdb reprocessed the 5' RACE reads and keeps a single row for each CDR3 protein, giving no DNA. This repertoire comprises about 430,000 distinct CDR3 sequences; its ten largest clones make up roughly 1.4%. Sequenced: blood T cells: a sorted CD56 or NKG2C T cell subset, CD4+ or CD8+ T cells, or bulk PBMC T cells (not recorded which). The receptors come from a woman aged 45-60 years in good health.

The J gene is TRBJ2-5, the V gene TRBV12-5; TCRdb designates TRBD1, a call that cannot be tested without DNA. The CDR3 runs to 15 residues. The germline gives CDR1 LGHNT, CDR2 FRNRAP. This chain's CDR3 is CASGASGGGQETQYF.

J is TRBJ1-5 and V is TRBV5-5. Germline CDR1 SGHKS, CDR2 YYEKEE (reference sequence). The CDR3 extends over 15 amino acids. The CDR3 here is CASSLVVVSNQPQHF.

The V gene is TRBV3-1, the J gene TRBJ1-3. This CDR3 comprises 16 residues. The germline CDR1 and CDR2 sequences are LGHDT and YNNKEL (reference sequence). This CDR3 reads CASSRPVASSGNTIYF.

The CDR3 reads CASSKPSGTEQFF. The rearrangement uses TRBV7-9 and TRBJ2-1; the D call from TCRdb, TRBD1, cannot be confirmed without DNA. CDR3 length: 13 residues. Germline V gene sequence: CDR1 SEHNR, CDR2 FQNEAQ (reference sequence).

This chain uses TRBV9 with TRBJ2-2. Looked up from germline, CDR1 is SGDLS and CDR2 is YYNGEE. The CDR3 has 14 residues. CDR3 sequence: CASSVLGSTGELFF.

The chain employs TRBV6-5 and TRBJ1-6; TCRdb designates TRBD1, a call that cannot be tested without DNA. The CDR3 has 15 amino acids. Germline values: CDR1 MNHEY, CDR2 SVGAGI. CDR3 sequence reads: CASRNFDSPATPLHF.

The CDR3 loop is CASSREGASTDTQYF. The rearrangement links TRBV9 to TRBJ2-3; as DNA is missing, the TRBD1 call by TCRdb cannot be tested. Germline-derived CDR1 and CDR2 are SGDLS and YYNGEE. The CDR3 contains 15 residues.

This chain links TRBV5-4 with TRBJ2-1; TCRdb reports TRBD1, a call that lacks DNA to check it against. Germline CDR1 SGHNT, CDR2 YYREEE (reference sequence). The CDR3 loop spans 15 amino acids. CDR3 residues: CASSAGTPRMNEQFF.

V and J are TRBV28 and TRBJ2-2. This CDR3 has 12 amino acids. CDR1 and CDR2 from the germline V gene are MDHEN and SYDVKM. The CDR3 protein is CASSAFTGELFF.

The CDR3: CASSQDTELFF. The rearrangement uses TRBV4-1 and TRBJ2-2. Looked up from germline, CDR1 is MGHRA and CDR2 is YSYEKL. There are 11 residues in the CDR3.